What follows are 21 T cell receptor beta chains derived from one specimen sequenced in a study of vaccination effects on CD4 cells after COVID-19 (dated by TCRdb to about 2022). For these TCRs, the target antigens are not known. After around ten days of culture, CD4+ T cells were isolated with the EasySep CD4+ T cell isolation kit. The library came from the immunoSEQ multiplex PCR assay. TCRdb mirrors the immuneACCESS table, restricted to in-frame sequences. Some clones are absent from its copies; in checked studies, under half trace to an unresolved V gene, and the reason for the others is unknown. The sample table shows tens of thousands of clones, and 72% are seen once. The ten largest clones represent under 25% of the sample. Sequencing used CD4+ T cells from PBMCs cultured without peptide, obtained before COVID-19 vaccination. The receptor source for this set is a human donor who had a prior SARS-CoV-2 infection.

The V gene is TRBV2, the J gene TRBJ1-1; 9 positions match TRBD1. Looked up from germline, CDR1 is SNHLY and CDR2 is FYNNEI. The CDR3 consists of 16 residues. Unmatched junction bases numbered 9, after V lost 2 bases and J lost 5 bases. CDR3 nucleotide sequence: TGTGCCAGCAGTGAAAGAGGTACAGGGGGCACGACTGAAGCTTTCTTT. Translated, it gives CASSERGTGGTTEAFF.

This rearrangement joins TRBV4-1 to TRBJ2-3, with D tentatively TRBD2 (6 bases). The V and J ends lost 3 bases and 11 bases respectively, with 24 bases between them. The CDR3 is 16 amino acids. Germline lookup yields CDR1 MGHRA and CDR2 YSYEKL. The CDR3 DNA is TGCGCCAGCAGCCAGGTACTAGCAAAGCAGCCCCATGGGCAGTATTTT. Amino acids: CASSQVLAKQPHGQYF.

The CDR3 DNA reads as TGTGCCAGCAGCCGGGACAGGGGAGCCTACGAGCAGTACTTC. Protein sequence: CASSRDRGAYEQYF. This chain links TRBV7-3 with TRBJ2-7, with TRBD1 matching over 10 bases. Trimming at V came to 5 bases and at J to 2 bases, leaving 3 bases not matched to a gene. The CDR3 runs 14 residues. Germline CDR1 SGHTA, CDR2 FQGTGA.

The chain is built from TRBV6-5 and TRBJ2-3; D might be TRBD2 (7 bases). V was cut by 2 bases and J by 5 bases, with 14 bases left in between. This CDR3 region has 15 residues. CDR1 and CDR2 (germline): MNHEY, SVGAGI. This CDR3 reads CASSYRQAGVDTQYF. The CDR3 coding sequence is TGTGCCAGCAGTTACAGACAGGCGGGGGTAGATACGCAGTATTTT.

The chain carries TRBV25-1 and TRBJ2-2, with D possibly TRBD1 on 6 matching bases. The CDR3 loop spans 16 amino acids. CDR1 and CDR2 (germline): MGHDK, SYGVNS. Trimming took 4 bases from V and 4 from J, leaving 16 bases between them. CDR3 nucleotides: TGTGCCAGCAGTGGGTCACAGGGTTGGGGCACCGGGGAGCTGTTTTTT. Amino acid sequence: CASSGSQGWGTGELFF. Full variable domain (outside the CDR3, taken from reference TRBV25-1 and TRBJ2-2): EADIYQTPRYLVIGTGKKITLECSQTMGHDKMYWYQQDPGMELHLIHYSYGVNSTEKGDLSSESTVSRIRTEHFPLTLESARPSHTSQYLCASSGSQGWGTGELFFGEGSRLTVL.

The CDR3 DNA reads TGCAGCGTTGTGGCGAACCAGGACTATGGCTACACCTTC. It encodes CSVVANQDYGYTF. V is TRBV29-1 and J is TRBJ1-2; D is undetermined. The CDR3 covers 13 residues. CDR1 is SQVTM, CDR2 ANQGSEA, per germline. V was shortened by 4 bases and J by 3 bases, with 12 bases between the two germline ends.

The V call is TRBV7-8, the J call TRBJ2-3; TRBD2 agrees at 11 bases. The germline gives CDR1 SGHVS, CDR2 FQNEAQ. V lost 4 bases to trimming and J lost 5 bases; unmatched junction nucleotides: 8. The CDR3 is 16 residues long. The CDR3 reads CASSSVAGGRIDTQYF. The CDR3, as DNA: TGTGCCAGCAGCTCAGTAGCGGGGGGGCGTATAGATACGCAGTATTTT.

V gene TRBV7-2 combines with J gene TRBJ1-1; TRBD1 matches 7 bases. V dropped 7 bases and J dropped 3; count of bases not matched to a gene: 11. The germline V gene encodes CDR1 SGHTA and CDR2 FQGNSA. This CDR3 region has 15 residues. The CDR3 DNA reads TGTGCCAGCACCCTAGCCGGGACAGCTTACACTGAAGCTTTCTTT. It encodes CASTLAGTAYTEAFF.

V and J are TRBV5-1 and TRBJ2-1, with D possibly TRBD2 on 7 matching bases. Per germline, CDR1 SGHRS and CDR2 YFSETQ. The CDR3 is 15 residues long. Trimming cost V 6 bases and J 10 bases, with 23 bases left between them. The DNA of the CDR3 is TGCGCCAGCACCAAGGGCGCGGGGGCGGGGGTCGAGCAGTTCTTC. Its protein product is CASTKGAGAGVEQFF.

The chain has TRBV7-2 and TRBJ2-1; 7 positions match TRBD2. Germline assignment: CDR1 SGHTA and CDR2 FQGNSA. V gave up 2 bases and J gave up 3 bases; unmatched junction bases: 7. The CDR3 runs to 16 residues. The CDR3 region is CASSLSPAGLYNEQFF. CDR3 coding DNA: TGTGCCAGCAGCTTATCTCCAGCGGGGCTCTACAATGAGCAGTTCTTC.

V and J are TRBV7-2 and TRBJ1-2; D ambiguous. The germline V gene has CDR1 SGHTA and CDR2 FQGNSA. The CDR3 runs 15 residues. V was cut by 5 bases and J by 8 bases, with 21 bases left in between. The CDR3, as DNA: TGTGCCAGCAGCACCCGCAGTGGCCGGGCGGGGGGCTACACCTTC. It encodes CASSTRSGRAGGYTF.

This clone turned up a few times. The CDR3 spells CASSRQGGGTEAFF. As DNA, the CDR3 is TGTGCCAGCAGCCGACAGGGGGGCGGCACTGAAGCTTTCTTT. The chain combines TRBV3-1 (or the pseudogene TRBV3-2) with TRBJ1-1; 9 bases align to TRBD1. The trim removed 4 bases at V and 4 bases at J, leaving 4 bases unmatched. The CDR3 sequence is 14 residues long. Per the germline V gene, CDR1 is LGHDT and CDR2 is YNNKEL (reference sequence).

V gene TRBV6-2 or TRBV6-3 combines with J gene TRBJ2-7; maybe TRBD1 (6 bases). This CDR3 has 15 residues. Trimming removed 6 bases from V and 0 bases from J, with 15 bases in between. Germline loops: CDR1 MNHEY, CDR2 SVGEGT. As DNA, the CDR3 is TGTGCCAGCAGACCTGACAGGCCTAGCTCCTACGAGCAGTACTTC. This encodes CASRPDRPSSYEQYF.

The chain has TRBV4-1 and TRBJ1-5; D not certain. Germline V gene lookup returns CDR1 MGHRA and CDR2 YSYEKL. The CDR3 is 15 residues long. V dropped 5 bases and J dropped 2 bases, with 13 bases sitting between them. CDR3 DNA: TGCGCCAGCAGCTATTCCCCCACGGGCAATCAGCCCCAGCATTTT. It specifies CASSYSPTGNQPQHF.

This rearrangement joins TRBV14 to TRBJ1-5, with D perhaps matching TRBD1 (5 bases). CDR1 SGHDN and CDR2 FVKESK come from the germline V gene. The germline V and J ends were trimmed by 5 bases and 3 bases, with 11 bases remaining between them. The CDR3 has 14 residues. CDR3 DNA: TGTGCCAGCAGCGCCTTGGGGGACAATCAGCCCCAGCATTTT. Translated: CASSALGDNQPQHF.

The J gene is TRBJ1-1, the V gene TRBV2, with TRBD1 matching over 10 bases. Germline assignment: CDR1 SNHLY and CDR2 FYNNEI. CDR3 length: 16 residues. V trimming: 7 bases; J trimming: 1 base; junction bases outside the gene matches: 9. The CDR3 is CASTDLRQGANTEAFF. The CDR3 coding sequence is TGTGCCAGCACCGACCTACGACAGGGGGCGAACACTGAAGCTTTCTTT.

This clone was seen only once. This chain joins TRBV11-3 and TRBJ2-1; 7 bases are shared with TRBD2. V trimming: 3 bases; J trimming: 8 bases; junction bases outside the gene matches: 10. The germline V gene encodes CDR1 SGHNT and CDR2 YENEEA. The CDR3 has 15 residues. The CDR3 reads CASSLGREGLDEQFF. Written as DNA, the CDR3 is TGTGCCAGCAGCTTGGGGAGGGAGGGCCTCGATGAGCAGTTCTTC. Full variable domain (remainder filled in from reference TRBV11-3 and TRBJ2-1): EAGVVQSPRYKIIEKKQPVAFWCNPISGHNTLYWYLQNLGQGPELLIRYENEEAVDDSQLPKDRFSAERLKGVDSTLKIQPAELGDSAVYLCASSLGREGLDEQFFGPGTRLTVL.

This clone was found a few times. The V gene is TRBV7-9, the J gene TRBJ2-7; D is perhaps TRBD1 (5 bases). CDR3 length: 14 amino acids. V dropped 8 bases and J dropped 7 bases, with 21 bases sitting between them. Germline CDR1 SEHNR, CDR2 FQNEAQ (reference sequence). The DNA of the CDR3 is TGTGCCAGCCAAGAGAGAGGCTATGGGGCGGAGCAGTACTTC. Residues: CASQERGYGAEQYF.

This clone was seen once. The V and J genes are TRBV4-3 and TRBJ2-5, with 8 bases aligning to TRBD2. Germline CDR1 is LGHNA and CDR2 is YSLEER. Germline trimming cut 1 base from V and 1 base from J; bases unmatched to any gene: 2. CDR3 size: 15 residues. DNA of the CDR3: TGCGCCAGCAGCCAAGCTAGCGGGCCCCAAGAGACCCAGTACTTC. As protein: CASSQASGPQETQYF.

On this clone itself: At one end, the junction sequence differs from germline, possibly due to a read error. The chain uses TRBV7-7 and TRBJ2-2; 12 nucleotides line up with TRBD2. Germline V gene data show CDR1 as SSHAT and CDR2 as FNYEAQ (reference sequence). The CDR3 contains 17 residues. The CDR3 protein is CASSFRLAGALNGELFF. In DNA form, the CDR3 reads TGTGCTAGCAGCTTTCGACTAGCGGGGGCCCTTAATGGGGAGCTGTTTTTT. Based on the CDR3 plus reference TRBV7-7 and TRBJ2-2, the full variable domain is GAGVSQSPRYKVTKRGQDVTLRCDPISSHATLYWYQQALGQGPEFLTYFNYEAQPDKSGLPSDRFSAERPEGSISTLTIQRTEQRDSAMYRCASSFRLAGALNGELFFGEGSRLTVL.

V usage is TRBV14 and J usage is TRBJ1-1; 9 bases are a match to TRBD1. With V trimmed by 4 bases and J by 5 bases, 11 bases remained unmatched. The CDR3 has 16 residues. Germline V gene sequence: CDR1 SGHDN, CDR2 FVKESK. CDR3 nucleotide sequence: TGTGCCAGCAGCCCGAGCACCGGGACAGGGTTTACTGAAGCTTTCTTT. This translates into CASSPSTGTGFTEAFF.